A selection of T cell receptor beta chains follows, all from one sample in a study of blood T cell repertoires in COVID-19. Libraries were prepared by immunoSEQ multiplex PCR; TCRdb keeps only in-frame clonotypes and omits some of them. The data contain hundreds of thousands of clones, roughly 87% of them seen just once; the ten biggest clones take up just under 2%. Sequencing input: PBMCs or T cells enriched from blood (not recorded which). The receptors derive from a woman under 30 with acute COVID-19. The CDR3 runs from the conserved cysteine through the conserved F or W. D genes are given only for firm matches. Some rows mark clone size as missing; the rest say once, few, many or name a class of expanded clone.

CDR3: CASSVGAGGETQYF; DNA: TGTGCCAGCAGCGTTGGAGCGGGGGGGGAGACCCAGTACTTC; J: TRBJ2-5; size: .; D: TRBD2; V: TRBV9
CDR3: CASSQDKGQGASGANVLTF; DNA: TGCGCCAGCAGCCAAGATAAAGGACAGGGGGCTTCTGGGGCCAACGTCCTGACTTTC; J: TRBJ2-6; size: once; D: TRBD1; V: TRBV4-1
CDR3: CASSLTVPRETLYNEQFF; DNA: TGTGCCAGCAGTTTAACAGTCCCCCGGGAGACATTGTACAATGAGCAGTTCTTC; J: TRBJ2-1; size: .; D: .; V: TRBV27
CDR3: CASSYNLDSSYEQYF; DNA: TGCGCCAGCAGCTACAACCTGGACAGCTCCTACGAGCAGTACTTC; J: TRBJ2-7; size: .; D: .; V: TRBV4-1
CDR3: CASSQATTGYYGYTF; DNA: TGTGCCAGCAGCCAGGCTACAACAGGGTACTATGGCTACACCTTC; J: TRBJ1-2; size: .; D: .; V: TRBV3-1/TRBV3-2
CDR3: CASSAEVQETQYF; DNA: TGTGCCAGCAGTGCAGAGGTTCAAGAGACCCAGTACTTC; J: TRBJ2-5; size: .; D: .; V: TRBV2
CDR3: CATSGGDSYEQYF; DNA: TGTGCCACCAGTGGGGGGGACAGCTACGAGCAGTACTTC; J: TRBJ2-7; size: once; D: .; V: TRBV24-1
CDR3: CASSLTDRALAFF; DNA: TGCGCCAGCAGCTTGACGGACAGGGCTCTTGCTTTCTTT; J: TRBJ1-1; size: .; D: TRBD1; V: TRBV5-1
CDR3: CASSPRAGNQPQHF; DNA: TGTGCCAGCTCACCTCGAGCGGGCAATCAGCCCCAGCATTTT; J: TRBJ1-5; size: .; D: .; V: TRBV18
CDR3: CASTNNPGDRGAGYTF; DNA: TGCGCCAGCACCAACAACCCGGGGGACAGGGGGGCTGGCTACACCTTC; J: TRBJ1-2; size: .; D: TRBD1; V: TRBV5-1
CDR3: CASSLTTDSPLHF; DNA: TGTGCCAGCAGCTTAACCACAGATTCACCCCTCCACTTT; J: TRBJ1-6; size: once; D: .; V: TRBV7-3
CDR3: CASSVGDRGPLHF; DNA: TGTGCCAGCAGCGTAGGTGACCGCGGGCCCCTCCACTTT; J: TRBJ1-6; size: .; D: .; V: TRBV9